Following are 27 T cell receptor beta chains from one sample sequenced in a study of cytomegalovirus exposure and HLA in healthy donors (dated by TCRdb to about 2017). Libraries were made using the immunoSEQ multiplex PCR assay. For the multiplex PCR, a mixture combining 60 forward primers for TCR Vbeta segments and 13 reverse primers for TCR Jbeta segments was used. Held by TCRdb, this immuneACCESS table contains in-frame sequences only and omits some clones. Under half of the omission traces to an unresolved V gene where checked; the cause of the rest is unknown. Here the sample has some 180,000 clones; roughly 79% occur a single time. 2.9% of the sample goes to the ten largest clones. The sequenced sample consisted of PBMCs. These receptors were obtained from a male donor in good health and CMV-seronegative.

V and J are TRBV5-1 and TRBJ1-1; D uncertain. Trimming removed 3 bases at V and 1 base at J, with 13 bases between. The CDR3 consists of 15 residues. Germline CDR1 and CDR2: SGHRS and YFSETQ. The CDR3 nucleotides are TGCGCCAGCAGCTCTGGGCGAGCTGCGAACACTGAAGCTTTCTTT. Translated, it gives CASSSGRAANTEAFF. The full variable domain, its missing parts supplied by reference TRBV5-1 and TRBJ1-1, is KAGVTQTPRYLIKTRGQQVTLSCSPISGHRSVSWYQQTPGQGLQFLFEYFSETQRNKGNFPGRFSGRQFSNSRSEMNVSTLELGDSALYLCASSSGRAANTEAFFGQGTRLTVV.

This clone was detected only once. The CDR3 region has the DNA TGTGCCAGCAGCCAAGCAAACAGCTACAATGAGCAGTTCTTC. It is translated as CASSQANSYNEQFF. This rearrangement joins TRBV4-2 to TRBJ2-1; D remains unclear. The CDR3 has 14 amino acids. Germline lookup yields CDR1 LGHNA and CDR2 YNFKEQ. Trimming stripped 1 base from V and 3 bases from J, with 7 bases between.

This chain joins TRBV15 and TRBJ1-5, with 7 positions matching TRBD1. V gave up 4 bases and J gave up 3 bases; unmatched junction bases: 3. The CDR3 runs 14 residues. Per germline, CDR1 LNHNV and CDR2 YYDKDF (reference sequence). CDR3 sequence (DNA): TGTGCCACCAGCACCGGGACAGCCAATCAGCCCCAGCATTTT. Protein: CATSTGTANQPQHF.

The V and J genes are TRBV10-1 and TRBJ2-3; D is perhaps TRBD1 (6 bases). CDR1 and CDR2 (germline): WNHNN, SYGVQD (reference sequence). Trimming pared 3 bases from V and 4 bases from J, leaving 20 bases between. The CDR3 spans 17 residues. The CDR3 reads CASSDPGHPGGADTQYF. DNA for the CDR3: TGCGCCAGCAGTGACCCGGGACACCCCGGAGGAGCAGATACGCAGTATTTT.

The chain combines TRBV27 with TRBJ2-3; 10 nucleotides align to TRBD1. CDR1 and CDR2 from the germline V gene are MNHEY and SMNVEV (reference sequence). The V gene end was trimmed by 10 bases and the J gene end by 2 bases; junction bases not matched to a gene: 27. The CDR3 runs to 21 residues. CDR3 coding DNA: TGTGCCACCGCCCAACAGCTGGGGACAGGGGCGCGGATTGAGGTCACAGATACGCAGTATTTT. Its protein product is CATAQQLGTGARIEVTDTQYF.

This sequence joins TRBV30 and TRBJ1-2; 7 bases are a match to TRBD1. The CDR3 is 16 residues long. V gave up 3 bases and J gave up 8 bases; unmatched junction bases: 18. CDR1 and CDR2 from the germline V gene are GTSNPN and SVGIG (reference sequence). The CDR3 DNA is TGTGCCTGGAGGTCCGGGAACAGGGGATACTCTGCGGGCTACACCTTC. This codes for CAWRSGNRGYSAGYTF.

This clone was recorded a few times. J is TRBJ2-1 and V is TRBV30; TRBD2 is a possible D gene (6 bases). The germline gives CDR1 GTSNPN, CDR2 SVGIG (reference sequence). The CDR3 runs 12 residues. V gave up 8 bases and J gave up 1 base, with 9 bases separating them. The CDR3 coding sequence is TGTGCCCGTGGGACTTCCTACAATGAGCAGTTCTTC. This codes for CARGTSYNEQFF.

The CDR3: CASCLFSTQPQHF. In DNA form, the CDR3 reads TGTGCCAGCTGCCTTTTTTCTACTCAGCCCCAGCATTTT. J is TRBJ1-5 and V is TRBV6-1, with D unresolved. The V and J ends lost 8 bases and 6 bases respectively, with 14 bases between them. Germline CDR1 and CDR2: MNHNS and SASEGT. CDR3 length: 13 residues.

This rearrangement joins TRBV28 to TRBJ1-5, with TRBD1 as a possible D gene (5 bases). This CDR3 has 21 residues. CDR1 is MDHEN and CDR2 is SYDVKM in the germline V gene. Trimming took off 5 bases at V and 2 bases at J, with 31 bases between the two ends. CDR3 sequence reads: CASSLSPFLAPLDSRNQPQHF. In nucleotides, the CDR3 is TGTGCCAGCAGTCTCTCCCCTTTTCTCGCCCCCCTAGACAGCCGCAATCAGCCCCAGCATTTT.

On this clone itself: Germline is not matched at one junction end, which may reflect a read error. This chain joins TRBV20-1 and TRBJ1-2; D is unclear. The germline gives CDR1 DFQATT, CDR2 SNEGSKA (reference sequence). The CDR3 has 11 residues. The chain's CDR3 is CSATAGTLPAF. DNA of the CDR3: TGCAGTGCTACAGCAGGAACGCTTCCCGCCTTC.

This clone has only one observation. The CDR3 DNA reads as TGTGCCAGCATCCTCTCTCCTGGACAGGGGTATGGCTACACCTTC. Protein sequence: CASILSPGQGYGYTF. The chain recombines TRBV6-1 with TRBJ1-2; 9 bases align to TRBD1. This CDR3 has 15 residues. The germline CDR1 and CDR2 sequences are MNHNS and SASEGT. Trimming removed 7 bases from V and 5 bases from J; junction bases left unmatched: 11.

The genes are TRBV6-5 and TRBJ2-3; D gene ambiguous. The V and J ends lost 2 bases and 0 bases respectively, with 12 bases between them. The CDR3 is 16 residues long. Per germline, CDR1 MNHEY and CDR2 SVGAGI. The DNA of the CDR3 is TGTGCCAGCAGTTACAGGAGCGAGGAGAGCACAGATACGCAGTATTTT. It translates to CASSYRSEESTDTQYF.

The rearrangement joins TRBV9 to TRBJ2-7; 7 positions agree with TRBD2. CDR1 is SGDLS and CDR2 is YYNGEE in the germline V gene. The junction had 3 bases not matched to a gene; V was cut back by 0 bases and J by 3 bases. This CDR3 is built from 14 residues. CDR3: CASSVDPGGYEQYF. The CDR3 DNA reads as TGTGCCAGCAGCGTAGACCCGGGAGGCTACGAGCAGTACTTC.

The chain uses TRBV30 and TRBJ2-6, with D possibly matching TRBD2 (6 bases). The CDR3 covers 17 residues. CDR1 and CDR2 (germline): GTSNPN, SVGIG (reference sequence). Deletions cut 3 bases from V and 0 bases from J, with 15 bases between. CDR3 protein: CAWRPAGPSSGANVLTF. In nucleotides, the CDR3 is TGTGCCTGGAGGCCGGCGGGACCCAGCTCTGGGGCCAACGTCCTGACTTTC.

The chain carries TRBV5-1 and TRBJ1-1, with D perhaps TRBD1 (5 bases). CDR3 length equals 15 residues. Germline V lookup: CDR1 SGHRS, CDR2 YFSETQ. The V gene lost 2 bases and the J gene lost 0 bases, with 11 bases spanning the gap. CDR3 protein: CASSFTGEVNTEAFF. CDR3 sequence (DNA): TGCGCCAGCAGCTTCACAGGCGAGGTGAACACTGAAGCTTTCTTT.

As concerns this clone: One end of the junction does not line up with germline, which may come from a read error. This chain joins TRBV6-6 and TRBJ1-4, with TRBD1 identical over 7 bases. The CDR3 is 12 residues long. CDR1 and CDR2 from the germline V gene are MNHNY and SVGAGI (reference sequence). As DNA, the CDR3 is TGTGCCAGTCAGGGGGTTAATGGAAAACTGTTTTTT. This translates into CASQGVNGKLFF.

This sequence joins TRBV6-6 and TRBJ2-3, with TRBD2 as a possible D gene (5 bases). Deletions cut 3 bases from V and 8 bases from J, with 9 bases between. There are 12 residues in the CDR3. CDR1 is MNHNY, CDR2 SVGAGI, per germline (reference sequence). CDR3 in amino acids: CASSYASGTQYF. Written as DNA, the CDR3 is TGTGCCAGCAGTTATGCCAGCGGTACGCAGTATTTT.

The rearrangement joins TRBV6-6 to TRBJ2-1; 11 positions agree with TRBD2. The trim removed 0 bases at V and 8 bases at J, leaving 3 bases unmatched. Germline CDR1 is MNHNY and CDR2 is SVGAGI (reference sequence). This CDR3 spans 15 amino acids. The CDR3 region is CASSYSTSGNYEQFF. In DNA, the CDR3 is TGTGCCAGCAGTTACTCGACTAGCGGGAACTATGAGCAGTTCTTC.

The chain is built from TRBV4-2 and TRBJ1-4, with D maybe TRBD1 (5 bases). Germline lookup yields CDR1 LGHNA and CDR2 YNFKEQ. The ends were cut back, 1 base at V and 12 bases at J, with 27 bases in the middle. CDR3 length equals 18 residues. Written as DNA, the CDR3 is TGTGCCAGCAGCCAAGGGGCGATCCTGCAGGGCCGCAACTACGAACTGTTTTTT. Amino acid sequence: CASSQGAILQGRNYELFF.

The chain uses TRBV9 and TRBJ2-5; maybe TRBD1 (5 bases). Germline CDR1 SGDLS, CDR2 YYNGEE. Trimming left V 3 bases short and J 7 bases short, with 10 bases between. CDR3 length equals 12 residues. DNA of the CDR3: TGTGCCAGCAGCGCCCCTAGGGGGACCCAGTACTTC. Translation gives CASSAPRGTQYF.

The chain couples TRBV7-9 to TRBJ2-1, with 8 nucleotides matching TRBD2. Germline-derived CDR1 and CDR2 are SEHNR and FQNEAQ (reference sequence). The CDR3 sequence is 14 residues long. Trimming removed 7 bases from V and 8 bases from J; junction bases left unmatched: 10. The CDR3 loop is CASTPFSGKDEQFF. CDR3 in DNA: TGTGCCAGCACCCCGTTTAGCGGGAAGGATGAGCAGTTCTTC.

The rearrangement links TRBV7-9 to TRBJ2-7, with D maybe TRBD1 (6 bases). The V and J ends lost 6 bases and 1 base respectively, with 16 bases between them. Germline loops: CDR1 SEHNR, CDR2 FQNEAQ (reference sequence). The CDR3 sequence is 15 residues long. For the CDR3, the DNA is TGTGCCAGCAGACGAGGGGACACCTATTCCTACGAGCAGTACTTC. Amino acids: CASRRGDTYSYEQYF.

Turning to this clone: Within the sample, other DNA sequences also encode this same CDR3. V and J are TRBV6-5 and TRBJ2-7, with TRBD1 matching over 8 bases. The CDR3 is 13 residues long. V was clipped by 2 bases and J by 6 bases; unmatched bases: 3. Per germline, CDR1 MNHEY and CDR2 SVGAGI. DNA for the CDR3: TGTGCCAGCAGTTACGGGACAGGTCTCGAGCAGTACTTC. It specifies CASSYGTGLEQYF.

The CDR3 is CASSYGQGVGNTIYF. The CDR3 DNA reads TGCGCCAGCAGCTACGGACAGGGGGTTGGAAACACCATATATTTT. The gene calls are TRBV4-1 and TRBJ1-3, with 10 bases lining up with TRBD1. After removal of 5 bases from V and 3 bases from J, the junction contained 4 bases not matched to a gene. Germline V gene data show CDR1 as MGHRA and CDR2 as YSYEKL. The CDR3 runs to 15 residues.

This chain joins TRBV19 and TRBJ2-3, with no clear D. With 3 bases removed from V and 2 bases from J, the gap between germline ends came to 15 bases. Germline V gene lookup returns CDR1 LNHDA and CDR2 SQIVND (reference sequence). The CDR3 loop spans 16 amino acids. CDR3 DNA: TGTGCCAGTAGTATGGGTGGCGGCAGTTTCACAGATACGCAGTATTTT. Its translation is CASSMGGGSFTDTQYF.

The chain has TRBV28 and TRBJ1-1, with unresolved D. This CDR3 contains 14 residues. Germline values: CDR1 MDHEN, CDR2 SYDVKM. V was clipped by 2 bases and J by 1 base, with 8 bases between them. CDR3 DNA sequence: TGTGCCAGCAGTTTACTCCGACAGAACACTGAAGCTTTCTTT. Translation gives CASSLLRQNTEAFF.

The chain has TRBV2 and TRBJ1-2; 12 nucleotides agree with TRBD1. V lost 6 bases, J lost 8 bases, and 4 bases stayed unmatched. The germline V gene encodes CDR1 SNHLY and CDR2 FYNNEI. The CDR3 consists of 13 residues. In DNA form, the CDR3 reads TGTGCCAGCAGGGGACAGGGGGCGGTCGGCTACACCTTC. Protein: CASRGQGAVGYTF.